This record looks at one TCR beta chain sequence and its context. Some clones are missing from TCRdb's copy, which holds only in-frame ones; the method was immunoSEQ multiplex PCR. Of about 120,000 clones in the sample, 81% were seen once. Germline V lookup: CDR1 MDHEN, CDR2 SYDVKM. This CDR3 comprises 15 residues. The V and J ends lost 3 bases and 9 bases respectively, with 15 bases between them. This entry comes from a study of blood T cell repertoires in COVID-19. This sequence joins TRBV28 and TRBJ1-6; a possible D gene is TRBD1 (6 bases). The clonotype comes from a man aged 25-40 years with COVID-19, enrolled during active disease. Sequenced input: peripheral blood. CDR3: CASSFPDRRISPLHF. CDR3 nucleotides: TGTGCCAGCAGTTTTCCCGACAGGAGGATTTCACCCCTCCACTTT.